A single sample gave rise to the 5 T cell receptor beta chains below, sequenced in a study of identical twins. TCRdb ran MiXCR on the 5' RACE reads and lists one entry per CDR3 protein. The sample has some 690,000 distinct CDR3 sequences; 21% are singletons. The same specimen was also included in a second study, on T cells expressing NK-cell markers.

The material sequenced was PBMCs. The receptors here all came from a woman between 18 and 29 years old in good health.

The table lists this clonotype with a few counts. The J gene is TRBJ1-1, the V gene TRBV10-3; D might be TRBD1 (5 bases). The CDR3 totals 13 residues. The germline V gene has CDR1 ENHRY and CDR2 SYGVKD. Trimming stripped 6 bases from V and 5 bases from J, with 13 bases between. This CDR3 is CAIRFTGATEAFF. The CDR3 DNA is TGTGCCATCAGATTTACCGGGGCAACTGAAGCTTTCTTT.

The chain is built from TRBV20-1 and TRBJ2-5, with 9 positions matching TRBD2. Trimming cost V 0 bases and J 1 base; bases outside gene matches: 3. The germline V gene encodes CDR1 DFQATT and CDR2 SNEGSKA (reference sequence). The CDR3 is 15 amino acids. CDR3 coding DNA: TGCAGTGCTAGAGATGCGACTAGCGGCCAAGAGACCCAGTACTTC. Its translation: CSARDATSGQETQYF.

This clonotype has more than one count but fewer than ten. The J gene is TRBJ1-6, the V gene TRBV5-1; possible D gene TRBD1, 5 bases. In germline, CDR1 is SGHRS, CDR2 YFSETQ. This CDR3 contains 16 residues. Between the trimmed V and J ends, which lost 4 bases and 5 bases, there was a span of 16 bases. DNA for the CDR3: TGCGCCAGCAGCCCCGTTGGGGCAGGAAATAATTCACCCCTCCACTTT. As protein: CASSPVGAGNNSPLHF.

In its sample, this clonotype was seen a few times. The CDR3 loop is CSASEDLRQPQHF. CDR3 DNA: TGCAGTGCTAGTGAGGATTTGCGGCAGCCCCAGCATTTT. The gene calls are TRBV20-1 and TRBJ1-5; D not certain. V shed 3 bases and J shed 7 bases, with 13 bases lying between them. Germline V gene lookup returns CDR1 DFQATT and CDR2 SNEGSKA (reference sequence). The CDR3 spans 13 residues.

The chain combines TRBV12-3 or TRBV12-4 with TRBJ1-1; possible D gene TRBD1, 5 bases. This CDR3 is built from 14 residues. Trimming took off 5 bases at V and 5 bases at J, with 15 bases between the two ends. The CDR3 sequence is CASSLGLGRTEAFF. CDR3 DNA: TGTGCCAGCAGTCTGGGACTGGGGCGGACTGAAGCTTTCTTT.